This T cell receptor beta chain was sequenced during a study of response to subunit inactivated influenza vaccine. TCRdb reanalysed the RT-PCR reads using MiXCR and keeps one entry per CDR3 protein. This table holds about 620,000 distinct CDR3 sequences, roughly 12% found once. Germline assignment: CDR1 SQVTM and CDR2 ANQGSEA. This CDR3 has 15 amino acids. Unmatched junction bases numbered 6, after V lost 0 bases and J lost 2 bases. Points from the study as a whole: Authors suggested each seasonal influenza vaccination recruits few new T cells.

A word on this clonotype: The antigen is unknown.

The sample in question was PBMCs from blood, obtained on the day of vaccination. The clonotype was recovered from a man in his fifties who received an inactivated influenza vaccine. The rearrangement joins TRBV29-1 to TRBJ2-5; 7 bases agree with TRBD2. Here the CDR3 DNA reads TGCAGCGTTGAAGACCAACTAGCGTGGCAAGAGACCCAGTACTTC. Encoded protein: CSVEDQLAWQETQYF.